Listed here are 32 T cell receptor beta chains from one sample, sequenced in a study of blood T cell repertoires in COVID-19 (dated by TCRdb to 2019 to 2021). Library method: the immunoSEQ multiplex PCR assay. This immuneACCESS table, as held by TCRdb, lists in-frame sequences with V and J called but not all clones. Of the missing ones, under half trace to an unresolved V gene in checked studies; the others have no known cause. Here the sample has some 300,000 clones; less than 90% occur a single time. In total, the top ten clones hold more than 0.8% of the sample. The sequenced material came from PBMCs or T cells enriched from blood (not recorded which). The receptor set was obtained from a woman aged 25 to 39 who had recovered from COVID-19.

The chain combines TRBV12-3 or TRBV12-4 with TRBJ1-1; the match to TRBD1 covers 7 bases. J gave up 10 bases and V 5 bases, and 10 bases lay outside the gene matches. This CDR3 is 13 amino acids long. DNA for the CDR3: TGTGCCAGCAGTCCCCCGGGGGACAGCCCAGCTTTCTTT. This translates into CASSPPGDSPAFF.

V usage is TRBV11-2 and J usage is TRBJ2-2; 8 nucleotides match TRBD1. This CDR3 has 18 amino acids. J was trimmed by 4 bases and V by 1 base; bases with no gene match: 11. From germline, CDR1 is SGHAT and CDR2 FQNNGV. The CDR3 DNA follows: TGTGCCAGCAGCTTAGGGATCTGGGACAGGAGGTCCACCGGGGAGCTGTTTTTT. Protein product: CASSLGIWDRRSTGELFF.

The V call is TRBV6-5, the J call TRBJ1-3, with D unclear. The V gene lost 0 bases and the J gene lost 3 bases, with 12 bases spanning the gap. CDR1 and CDR2 from the germline V gene are MNHEY and SVGAGI. This CDR3 has 16 residues. CDR3 sequence: CASSYSSLSGGNTIYF. The CDR3 DNA is TGTGCCAGCAGTTACTCGTCCCTATCCGGTGGAAACACCATATATTTT.

A note on this clone: The same CDR3 is also encoded by other DNA sequences in this sample. This rearrangement joins TRBV28 to TRBJ2-7; the match to TRBD2 covers 8 bases. Germline CDR1 and CDR2: MDHEN and SYDVKM. J lost 2 bases, V lost 5 bases, and 8 bases had no gene match. This CDR3 is 15 amino acids long. The CDR3 nucleotides read TGTGCCAGCAGTCCCCCGGGGGGGGCCCCCTACGAGCAGTACTTC. This sequence encodes CASSPPGGAPYEQYF. The full variable domain, rest sourced from reference TRBV28 and TRBJ2-7, is DVKVTQSSRYLVKRTGEKVFLECVQDMDHENMFWYRQDPGLGLRLIYFSYDVKMKEKGDIPEGYSVSREKKERFSLILESASTNQTSMYLCASSPPGGAPYEQYFGPGTRLTVT.

The chain uses TRBV7-2 and TRBJ1-6, with TRBD1 as a possible D gene (6 bases). This CDR3 contains 16 residues. Trimming pared 5 bases from V and 10 bases from J, leaving 21 bases between. In germline, CDR1 is SGHTA, CDR2 FQGNSA. This CDR3 reads CASSPSLGGQGSPLHF. The CDR3 nucleotides are TGTGCCAGCAGCCCGAGTTTGGGGGGGCAAGGGTCACCCCTCCACTTT.

This sequence joins TRBV9 and TRBJ1-5; D not resolved. Germline CDR1 reads SGDLS; CDR2 reads YYNGEE. This CDR3 spans 16 amino acids. Trimming pared 3 bases from V and 4 bases from J, leaving 17 bases between. The DNA of the CDR3 is TGTGCCAGCAGCGGGTCCGCTGGACGGGATAATCAGCCCCAGCATTTT. Protein: CASSGSAGRDNQPQHF.

The chain joins TRBV5-8 to TRBJ1-1, with 8 bases identical to TRBD1. The CDR3 covers 17 residues. Germline CDR1 is SGHTS and CDR2 is YDEGEE. Trimming removed 4 bases from V and 1 base from J; junction bases left unmatched: 12. The CDR3 here is CASSLGQALGENTEAFF. Here the CDR3 DNA reads TGTGCCAGCAGCCTGGGACAGGCGTTGGGGGAGAACACTGAAGCTTTCTTT.

The chain recombines TRBV27 with TRBJ2-3; possible D gene TRBD2, 6 bases. Germline loops: CDR1 MNHEY, CDR2 SMNVEV (reference sequence). CDR3 length: 13 amino acids. V lost 4 bases, J lost 2 bases, and 7 bases lay in between. The CDR3 DNA reads TGTGCCAGCAGTTCGGACTACACAGATACGCAGTATTTT. This gives the protein CASSSDYTDTQYF.

This clone was seen just once. The chain carries TRBV7-8 and TRBJ1-1; the D gene is possibly TRBD1 (6 bases). Germline values: CDR1 SGHVS, CDR2 FQNEAQ. Trimming took 3 bases from V and 2 from J, leaving 19 bases between them. The CDR3 length is 17 residues. The CDR3 DNA follows: TGTGCCAGCAGCTTGATTGGGGGGGCGCTTGTCAACACTGAAGCTTTCTTT. Translated: CASSLIGGALVNTEAFF.

The rearrangement uses TRBV11-2 and TRBJ1-1; no reliable D call. The germline V gene has CDR1 SGHAT and CDR2 FQNNGV. This CDR3 comprises 14 residues. V lost 3 bases, J lost 3 bases, and 11 bases lay in between. DNA for the CDR3: TGTGCCAGCAGCTTCCGGGGTGAGGACACTGAAGCTTTCTTT. This sequence encodes CASSFRGEDTEAFF.

The chain is built from TRBV19 and TRBJ1-4, with 7 nucleotides matching TRBD1. Germline trimming cut 3 bases from V and 5 bases from J; bases unmatched to any gene: 3. Per the germline V gene, CDR1 is LNHDA and CDR2 is SQIVND (reference sequence). The CDR3 has 14 amino acids. The CDR3 region is CASSMGQPNEKLFF. For the CDR3, the DNA is TGTGCCAGTAGTATGGGACAGCCAAATGAAAAACTGTTTTTT.

Written as DNA, the CDR3 is TGCGCCAGCAGCTTGCTGGGCGGGGGCCACCAAGAGACCCAGTACTTC. Its translation: CASSLLGGGHQETQYF. The rearrangement uses TRBV5-1 and TRBJ2-5; D is possibly TRBD2 (7 bases). In germline, CDR1 is SGHRS, CDR2 YFSETQ. Trimming shortened V by 1 base and J by 0 bases, and 13 bases separated the two germline ends. This CDR3 region has 16 residues.

V gene TRBV3-1 (or the pseudogene TRBV3-2) combines with J gene TRBJ2-2; weak D call: TRBD2 (6 bases). Trimming shortened V by 1 base and J by 2 bases, and 11 bases separated the two germline ends. The CDR3 spans 16 residues. Germline V gene sequence: CDR1 LGHDT, CDR2 YNNKEL (reference sequence). CDR3 nucleotides: TGTGCCAGCAGCCAAGGAGTAGCGGCCAACACCGGGGAGCTGTTTTTT. Protein product: CASSQGVAANTGELFF.

V is TRBV15 and J is TRBJ1-2; 10 bases fit TRBD1. This CDR3 has 15 amino acids. Germline-derived CDR1 and CDR2 are LNHNV and YYDKDF (reference sequence). Trimming took 5 bases from V and 3 from J; bases not matched to a gene: 6. CDR3 sequence (DNA): TGTGCCACCAGCGGGACCGGGACAGGGGACTATGGCTACACCTTC. Residues: CATSGTGTGDYGYTF.

The chain recombines TRBV5-6 with TRBJ1-4; a possible D gene is TRBD1 (5 bases). The V gene lost 0 bases and the J gene lost 7 bases, with 13 bases spanning the gap. CDR1 is SGHDT and CDR2 is YYEEEE in the germline V gene. The CDR3 extends over 15 amino acids. The CDR3 coding sequence is TGTGCCAGCAGCTTGGGAGCCGGGGGTGGTGAAAAACTGTTTTTT. Amino acids: CASSLGAGGGEKLFF.

The chain joins TRBV2 to TRBJ1-2, with a weak D call TRBD1 (6 bases). Trimming pared 7 bases from V and 4 bases from J, leaving 13 bases between. There are 13 residues in the CDR3. Germline V lookup: CDR1 SNHLY, CDR2 FYNNEI. The CDR3 coding sequence is TGTGCCAGCACCACAGGGCCGTCCTATGGCTACACCTTC. Protein sequence: CASTTGPSYGYTF.

This clone was found a few times. The chain joins TRBV28 to TRBJ2-3, with TRBD1 as a possible D gene (8 bases). This CDR3 spans 16 amino acids. V was clipped by 4 bases and J by 4 bases, with 18 bases between them. In germline, CDR1 is MDHEN, CDR2 SYDVKM. The CDR3 loop is CASSSPDREGPDTQYF. The CDR3 bases are TGTGCCAGCAGTTCCCCGGACAGGGAGGGACCAGATACGCAGTATTTT.

This chain links TRBV10-3 with TRBJ2-1; TRBD1 agrees at 11 bases. The length of the CDR3 is 16 residues. Germline V CDR1 and CDR2: ENHRY, SYGVKD. Trimming cost V 0 bases and J 5 bases; bases outside gene matches: 3. The CDR3, as DNA: TGTGCCATCAGTGAGTCCGGGACAGGGGGTAACAATGAGCAGTTCTTC. Protein: CAISESGTGGNNEQFF.

The rearrangement joins TRBV19 to TRBJ2-2; weak D call: TRBD1 (6 bases). Deletions cut 7 bases from V and 5 bases from J, with 20 bases between. Germline CDR1 reads LNHDA; CDR2 reads SQIVND (reference sequence). The length of the CDR3 is 16 residues. The CDR3 nucleotides are TGTGCCAGTACCGAAGGGGCCCTCAGGGGAACCGGGGAGCTGTTTTTT. This translates into CASTEGALRGTGELFF.

The rearrangement links TRBV25-1 to TRBJ1-2; D remains unclear. The CDR3 consists of 14 residues. With 1 base removed from V and 8 bases from J, the gap between germline ends came to 14 bases. The germline V gene encodes CDR1 MGHDK and CDR2 SYGVNS. The DNA of the CDR3 is TGTGCCAGCAGTGAATCTGGGAGGGCCCGCGGCTACACCTTC. It specifies CASSESGRARGYTF.

This clone showed up just once. The chain joins TRBV14 to TRBJ2-3; D gene unclear. The CDR3 contains 15 residues. Deletions cut 3 bases from V and 0 bases from J, with 10 bases between. Germline CDR1 SGHDN, CDR2 FVKESK. This CDR3 is CASSQTKLSTDTQYF. The CDR3 DNA reads TGTGCCAGCAGCCAGACAAAACTTAGCACAGATACGCAGTATTTT.

This chain connects TRBV5-4 to TRBJ2-5; 7 nucleotides line up with TRBD1. V lost 3 bases, J lost 2 bases, and 4 bases stayed unmatched. Germline values: CDR1 SGHNT, CDR2 YYREEE (reference sequence). This CDR3 is 14 amino acids long. CDR3 residues: CASSSGQKQETQYF. DNA of the CDR3: TGTGCCAGCAGCTCGGGACAGAAACAAGAGACCCAGTACTTC.

This chain uses TRBV10-3 with TRBJ2-7, with TRBD1 matching over 8 bases. The junction had 6 bases not matched to a gene; V was cut back by 10 bases and J by 1 base. Germline loops: CDR1 ENHRY, CDR2 SYGVKD. The CDR3 consists of 13 residues. The CDR3 is CATRGTGSYEQYF. CDR3 nucleotide sequence: TGTGCCACCCGCGGGACAGGTTCCTACGAGCAGTACTTC.

The table lists this clone with a count of one. V usage is TRBV28 and J usage is TRBJ1-5; 7 nucleotides align to TRBD1. The CDR3 totals 16 residues. Per the germline V gene, CDR1 is MDHEN and CDR2 is SYDVKM. V was clipped by 7 bases and J by 7 bases; unmatched bases: 16. The chain's CDR3 is CASTKAGDREDQPQHF. As DNA, the CDR3 is TGTGCCAGCACCAAAGCGGGTGACAGGGAGGACCAGCCCCAGCATTTT. The whole variable domain, remainder taken from reference TRBV28 and TRBJ1-5, is DVKVTQSSRYLVKRTGEKVFLECVQDMDHENMFWYRQDPGLGLRLIYFSYDVKMKEKGDIPEGYSVSREKKERFSLILESASTNQTSMYLCASTKAGDREDQPQHFGDGTRLSIL.

The chain combines TRBV24-1 with TRBJ2-3, with TRBD1 as a possible D gene (6 bases). Germline CDR1 is KGHDR and CDR2 is SFDVKD. The V gene lost 9 bases and the J gene lost 3 bases, with 9 bases spanning the gap. The CDR3 sequence is 12 residues long. The CDR3 reads CATGDITDTQYF. The CDR3, as DNA: TGTGCCACCGGGGACATAACAGATACGCAGTATTTT.

The chain combines TRBV3-1 (or the pseudogene TRBV3-2) with TRBJ2-3, with 9 positions matching TRBD1. CDR3 length equals 14 residues. The germline V gene encodes CDR1 LGHDT and CDR2 YNNKEL (reference sequence). J gave up 3 bases and V 5 bases, and 3 bases lay outside the gene matches. CDR3 in DNA: TGTGCCAGCAGCTGGGACAGGGCGACAGATACGCAGTATTTT. Residues: CASSWDRATDTQYF.

The rearrangement joins TRBV5-6 to TRBJ1-1, with TRBD1 identical over 7 bases. This CDR3 comprises 16 residues. Germline V CDR1 and CDR2: SGHDT, YYEEEE. The ends lost 2 bases at V and 0 bases at J; junction bases unmatched: 7. CDR3 nucleotides: TGTGCCAGCAGCTTCTGGACAGGAATTATGAACACTGAAGCTTTCTTT. This codes for CASSFWTGIMNTEAFF.

This chain uses TRBV23-1 with TRBJ2-1; the match to TRBD1 covers 9 bases. TRBV23-1 is classed as an ORF, of uncertain function. V was pared by 4 bases and J by 4 bases, with 8 bases of the junction left unmatched. This CDR3 contains 16 residues. The CDR3 DNA reads as TGCGCCAGCAGTCGACCGACAGGGGGATCATACAATGAGCAGTTCTTC. It specifies CASSRPTGGSYNEQFF.

This chain connects TRBV27 to TRBJ1-6; D unresolved. Germline V gene lookup returns CDR1 MNHEY and CDR2 SMNVEV (reference sequence). Trimming took off 6 bases at V and 6 bases at J, with 21 bases between the two ends. This CDR3 has 17 residues. The DNA for the CDR3 is TGTGCCAGCAGCCCGGGAAGCGAGGGCGCGAGTAATTCACCCCTCCACTTT. Translating it yields CASSPGSEGASNSPLHF.

The chain has TRBV28 and TRBJ1-5, with D possibly TRBD1 on 5 matching bases. Germline values: CDR1 MDHEN, CDR2 SYDVKM. V lost 7 bases and J lost 5, with 15 bases in between. The CDR3 is 14 amino acids. The CDR3: CASTGFRSDQPQHF. CDR3 coding DNA: TGTGCCAGCACAGGGTTTCGGTCAGATCAGCCCCAGCATTTT.

This clone has more than one count but fewer than ten. The V gene is TRBV9, the J gene TRBJ1-4, with a possible D match to TRBD1 (6 bases). The length of the CDR3 is 16 residues. V dropped 3 bases and J dropped 5 bases, with 17 bases sitting between them. Per the germline V gene, CDR1 is SGDLS and CDR2 is YYNGEE. Here the CDR3 DNA reads TGTGCCAGCAGCGCCAGCCCCGGGGGGCCGAATGAAAAACTGTTTTTT. Encoded protein: CASSASPGGPNEKLFF.

This chain links TRBV7-9 with TRBJ2-1; 8 bases line up with TRBD1. Germline CDR1 SEHNR, CDR2 FQNEAQ (reference sequence). The V segment lost 5 bases and the J segment 8 bases; nucleotides outside the gene matches: 14. The length of the CDR3 is 16 residues. In DNA, the CDR3 is TGTGCCAGCAGCAAGTCGCAGGACAGGGAATACGATGAGCAGTTCTTC. Protein product: CASSKSQDREYDEQFF.